Given below is one TCR beta chain in context. There is no known antigen for this receptor. Base qualities are not recorded, but no much larger clone differs from it by a single base. The data originate from a study of blood T cell repertoires in COVID-19 (dated by TCRdb to 2018 to 2021). Concerning the study at large: Samples covering the acute and convalescent phases of COVID-19 were provided by collaborators in the United States, Italy and Spain. The prospective study material was composed of cDNA or gDNA derived from T cells, B-cell-depleted T cells, or PBMCs. Deeply sampled blood TCRbeta repertoires from subjects exposed to, actively infected with, or recovered from COVID-19 were included in the dataset. The repertoires were released in a freely available public database intended as a resource for research on the immune response to SARS-CoV-2. The samples were drawn from the first 160 participants of the ongoing ImmuneRACE study and from 950 to 1,500 subjects provided by 6 global collaborators. A de-identified subject ID, COVID-19 status, age in years and sex were almost always included in the sample metadata. Where available, HLA class I and class II types were obtained from metadata supplied by the sample provider rather than from assay-based typing.

The study at large found these results: The amount of clinical and demographic metadata varied by source and participant and was provided uncurated.

TCRbeta CDR3 regions were amplified from genomic DNA using the immunoSEQ Assay, a bias-controlled multiplex PCR. In the original analysis: Nucleated cell counts per sample were estimated from amplification of reference gene primers within the assay. To quantify the absolute abundance of each unique TCRbeta CDR3 rearrangement, sequence reads were collapsed and filtered. For each sample, productive Simpson clonality was calculated as the square root of Simpson's diversity index over productive rearrangements. TCRdb obtained this table from immuneACCESS and retained in-frame rearrangements with V and J assigned. These tables miss some clones; where compared with another copy, unresolved V genes account for less than half of the shortfall, and the remainder is unexplained. The DNA was the basis for D and trimming; V, J and clone size are from that table. The sample data list 25,000 to 35,000 clones, and around nine tenths of these were observed just once. 12% of the sample is taken by the ten largest.

Each collaborating institution followed its own protocols to collect whole blood in K2EDTA tubes. For TCRbeta analysis, collaborators shipped samples in one of three forms: frozen whole blood, isolated PBMCs, or DNA extracted from either of those sample types. CDR3 length: 15 amino acids, cysteine to phenylalanine. Only the CDR3 portion is preserved as DNA: 45 bases, with reading frame beginning at the first base. V and J are trimmed by 6 bases and 2 bases, and the gene matches miss 6 bases of the junction. Sequences SGHRS (CDR1) and YFSETQ (CDR2) are obtained from the germline V gene. Sequenced material: peripheral blood. The TCR comes from a human donor in a cohort sampled during active COVID-19. The donor label of this sample is uncertain. Recombination linked TRBV5-1 to TRBJ1-3; the junction holds 9 bases that match TRBD1. The bases read TGCGCCAGCAAAACAGGGGGCGACGCTGGAAACACCATATATTTT. This codes for CASKTGGDAGNTIYF.